What follows are 14 T cell receptor beta chains derived from one specimen sequenced in a study of immunodeficiency. The data were produced by immunoSEQ multiplex PCR, yet TCRdb's version contains in-frame clones alone and is incomplete. The sample lists 150 or so clones; around 79% were seen once. No antigen has been assigned to these receptors. Study-level results: Restricted TRB V-J pairing and lower productive entropy marked patient CD8+ T cells versus controls. Patient CD8+ T cells, but not CD4+, showed severe oligoclonality.

Material: CD8+ T cells from blood. These receptors all come from a girl under 18 with POLD1 deficiency.

V is TRBV14 and J is TRBJ2-3; D is possibly TRBD2 (5 bases). Germline V gives CDR1 SGHDN, CDR2 FVKESK. V lost 3 bases and J lost 1, with 17 bases in between. This CDR3 has 17 residues. The CDR3 spells CASSQLFEAGRTDTQYF. In nucleotides, the CDR3 is TGTGCCAGCAGCCAGCTTTTTGAGGCGGGCCGCACAGATACGCAGTATTTT.

In its sample, this clone was seen once. The chain links TRBV4-3 to TRBJ2-7, with TRBD2 identical over 8 bases. The CDR3 is 14 residues long. The ends lost 4 bases at V and 5 bases at J; junction bases unmatched: 7. Germline values: CDR1 LGHNA, CDR2 YSLEER. This CDR3 is CASSPSAGADEQYF. CDR3 coding DNA: TGCGCCAGCAGCCCCTCAGCGGGAGCTGACGAGCAGTACTTC.

The J gene is TRBJ1-2, the V gene TRBV4-1; D not certain. Trimming removed 2 bases at V and 5 bases at J, with 12 bases between. The germline CDR1 and CDR2 sequences are MGHRA and YSYEKL. The CDR3 covers 14 residues. DNA for the CDR3: TGCGCCAGCAGCCAACCGTACAGTCATTATGGCTACACCTTC. This codes for CASSQPYSHYGYTF.

The gene calls are TRBV19 and TRBJ2-1, with 8 positions matching TRBD2. Trimming removed 4 bases from V and 0 bases from J; junction bases left unmatched: 11. This CDR3 contains 18 residues. Germline CDR1 LNHDA, CDR2 SQIVND (reference sequence). In nucleotides, the CDR3 is TGTGCCAGTAGTAAGCGGGAGCGGTCAAGGAACTCCTACAATGAGCAGTTCTTC. Encoded protein: CASSKRERSRNSYNEQFF.

The V gene is TRBV7-2, the J gene TRBJ2-7; maybe TRBD1 (6 bases). Germline assignment: CDR1 SGHTA and CDR2 FQGNSA. This CDR3 contains 12 residues. Trimming shortened V by 3 bases and J by 4 bases, and 7 bases separated the two germline ends. CDR3 bases: TGTGCCAGCAGCTTCCAGGGGTACGAGCAGTACTTC. Amino acids: CASSFQGYEQYF. The whole variable domain, remainder taken from reference TRBV7-2 and TRBJ2-7, is GAGVSQSPSNKVTEKGKDVELRCDPISGHTALYWYRQSLGQGLEFLIYFQGNSAPDKSGLPSDRFSAERTGGSVSTLTIQRTQQEDSAVYLCASSFQGYEQYFGPGTRLTVT.

V and J are TRBV13 and TRBJ2-3; 10 bases are a match to TRBD2. J gave up 2 bases and V 2 bases, and 1 base lay outside the gene matches. The CDR3 sequence is 15 residues long. CDR1 is PRHDT, CDR2 FYEKMQ, per germline (reference sequence). In DNA form, the CDR3 reads TGTGCCAGCAGCTTAACTAGCGGGAACACAGATACGCAGTATTTT. This sequence encodes CASSLTSGNTDTQYF.

The chain joins TRBV11-3 to TRBJ2-3, with a tentative D call TRBD1 (7 bases). The V end was cut by 3 bases, the J end by 5 bases, with 15 bases between. The CDR3 covers 15 residues. CDR1 is SGHNT and CDR2 is YENEEA in the germline V gene. CDR3 loop: CASSLRGRGIDTQYF. The CDR3 nucleotides read TGTGCCAGCAGCTTGAGGGGGCGCGGGATAGATACGCAGTATTTT. Full variable domain (outside the CDR3, taken from reference TRBV11-3 and TRBJ2-3): EAGVVQSPRYKIIEKKQPVAFWCNPISGHNTLYWYLQNLGQGPELLIRYENEEAVDDSQLPKDRFSAERLKGVDSTLKIQPAELGDSAVYLCASSLRGRGIDTQYFGPGTRLTVL.

The genes are TRBV7-9 and TRBJ2-5; 7 bases are a match to TRBD1. The CDR3 is made up of 14 amino acids. Germline V lookup: CDR1 SEHNR, CDR2 FQNEAQ (reference sequence). The V and J ends lost 5 bases and 4 bases, in that order; junction bases with no gene match: 7. The chain's CDR3 is CASSPTGASETQYF. The CDR3 DNA reads as TGTGCCAGCAGCCCTACAGGGGCTTCAGAGACCCAGTACTTC.

The chain has TRBV2 and TRBJ1-5; 7 nucleotides agree with TRBD1. After removal of 7 bases from V and 6 bases from J, the junction contained 12 bases not matched to a gene. Germline V lookup: CDR1 SNHLY, CDR2 FYNNEI. This CDR3 is built from 15 residues. The CDR3: CASTAGGGMTQPQHF. The DNA for the CDR3 is TGTGCCAGCACTGCAGGGGGGGGAATGACTCAGCCCCAGCATTTT.

This clone counts as hyperexpanded (1% or more). The chain couples TRBV19 to TRBJ1-2, with a possible D match to TRBD1 (5 bases). This CDR3 is built from 16 residues. Trimming took 3 bases from V and 6 from J, leaving 20 bases between them. Germline V gene data show CDR1 as LNHDA and CDR2 as SQIVND (reference sequence). The CDR3 spells CASSIAVRGGNNGYTF. CDR3 sequence (DNA): TGTGCCAGTAGTATCGCCGTGAGGGGCGGCAACAATGGCTACACCTTC.

This clone counts as hyperexpanded. The gene calls are TRBV4-1 and TRBJ1-1; D unresolved. The CDR3 loop spans 16 amino acids. Trimming took 5 bases from V and 0 from J, leaving 16 bases between them. Germline assignment: CDR1 MGHRA and CDR2 YSYEKL. Here the CDR3 reads CASSGNGLRMNTEAFF. In DNA, the CDR3 is TGCGCCAGCAGCGGGAATGGACTGAGAATGAACACTGAAGCTTTCTTT.

V gene TRBV24-1 combines with J gene TRBJ2-3; TRBD2 agrees at 8 bases. J gave up 3 bases and V 0 bases, and 4 bases lay outside the gene matches. CDR1 is KGHDR and CDR2 is SFDVKD in the germline V gene. CDR3 size: 16 residues. The CDR3 DNA reads TGTGCCACCAGTGATTTGCGGGAGGGCCGGACAGATACGCAGTATTTT. It is translated as CATSDLREGRTDTQYF.

The rearrangement uses TRBV21-1 and TRBJ2-4; the table's D call, TRBD1, was not checked against the DNA. TRBV21-1 is marked as a pseudogene. This CDR3 has 15 amino acids. CDR3 coding DNA: TGTGCCAGCAGACGGACAGGGGAGGCCAAAAACATTCAGTACTTC. This sequence encodes CASRRTGEAKNIQYF.

V is TRBV13 and J is TRBJ1-1; D remains unclear. CDR1 PRHDT and CDR2 FYEKMQ come from the germline V gene (reference sequence). V shed 2 bases and J shed 2 bases, with 9 bases lying between them. CDR3 size: 14 residues. The CDR3 here is CASSLNSGNTEAFF. The DNA for the CDR3 is TGTGCCAGCAGCTTAAACTCGGGAAACACTGAAGCTTTCTTT.